The rows below give T cell receptor beta chains drawn from one sample of a study of blood T cell repertoires in COVID-19. The data were produced by immunoSEQ multiplex PCR, yet TCRdb's version contains in-frame clones alone and is incomplete. The table lists about 180,000 clones, 70% to 90% of them singletons. The source material was peripheral blood. The receptors derive from a woman aged 30 to 39 with active or convalescent COVID-19. Each CDR3 is given with its conserved first and last residue. The D gene is left open where the match is weak. Where a row states a size, it is once, few, many or the class of an expanded clone; other rows omit it.

abundance,j_gene,d_gene,v_gene,CDR3aa,CDR3nt
.,TRBJ2-1,TRBD2,TRBV4-2,CASSQAGTSGSGSEQFF,TGTGCCAGCAGCCAAGCCGGGACTAGCGGGAGCGGTAGTGAGCAGTTCTTC
.,TRBJ2-5,.,TRBV12-5,CASGLATVGWGDQYF,TGTGCTAGTGGTTTGGCCACTGTGGGGTGGGGGGACCAGTACTTC
.,TRBJ1-1,.,TRBV5-5,CASRLLNTEAFF,TGTGCCAGCAGACTCTTGAACACTGAAGCTTTCTTT
.,TRBJ2-5,TRBD2,TRBV15,CATSRDGTSGETQYF,TGTGCCACCAGCAGAGATGGGACTAGCGGAGAGACCCAGTACTTC
.,TRBJ1-3,.,TRBV2,CASGFPVGSSGNTIYF,TGTGCCAGCGGTTTCCCTGTGGGGAGCTCTGGAAACACCATATATTTT
.,TRBJ1-4,TRBD1,TRBV28,CASSLQGAREKLFF,TGTGCCAGCAGTCTACAGGGGGCAAGGGAAAAACTGTTTTTT
few,TRBJ1-4,.,TRBV12-3/TRBV12-4,CASSLVLGGLFF,TGTGCCAGCAGTTTAGTCTTAGGGGGACTGTTTTTT
.,TRBJ2-2,.,TRBV30,CAWSVKGGQNNGELFF,TGTGCCTGGAGTGTAAAGGGGGGGCAAAACAACGGGGAGCTGTTTTTT
.,TRBJ1-1,.,TRBV18,CASSPPRPEAFF,TGTGCCAGCTCACCACCGCGGCCTGAAGCTTTCTTT
.,TRBJ1-5,.,TRBV24-1,CATSDSSRGIGNQPQHF,TGTGCCACCAGTGATTCCTCCAGGGGAATCGGCAATCAGCCCCAGCATTTT
.,TRBJ2-1,TRBD2,TRBV10-3,CAISEGGLPTNEQFF,TGTGCCATCAGTGAGGGGGGACTACCTACCAATGAGCAGTTCTTC
.,TRBJ1-6,TRBD1,TRBV11-3,CASSLGTGGAPLHF,TGTGCCAGCAGCTTAGGTACAGGGGGCGCACCCCTCCACTTT
.,TRBJ1-6,TRBD1,TRBV25-1,CASSEGTGGSSPLHF,TGTGCCAGCAGTGAGGGGACAGGGGGATCTTCACCCCTCCACTTT
once,TRBJ1-1,.,TRBV5-1,CASSLIPRGRPSTEAFF,TGCGCCAGCAGCTTAATTCCTCGGGGGAGACCGAGCACTGAAGCTTTCTTT
.,TRBJ1-1,TRBD1,TRBV5-6,CASSWGDRGRTEAFF,TGTGCCAGCAGCTGGGGGGACAGGGGGCGAACTGAAGCTTTCTTT
.,TRBJ2-3,TRBD2,TRBV2,CASSVRGGVTDTQYF,TGTGCCAGCAGTGTCCGGGGAGGGGTTACAGATACGCAGTATTTT
.,TRBJ2-3,TRBD1,TRBV27,CASSPRQGSPFLNTQYF,TGTGCCAGCAGTCCACGACAGGGGTCCCCCTTTTTGAATACGCAGTATTTT
.,TRBJ1-2,TRBD1,TRBV4-2,CASSRSSGGANYGYTF,TGTGCCAGCAGCCGATCTTCAGGGGGCGCGAACTATGGCTACACCTTC
.,TRBJ2-2,TRBD2,TRBV27,CASSPPRLAGGPGAGELFF,TGTGCCAGCAGTCCCCCCCGACTAGCGGGAGGGCCCGGGGCCGGGGAGCTGTTTTTT
once,TRBJ2-3,TRBD2,TRBV18,CASSLRDYRTDTQYF,TGTGCCAGCTCACTACGGGACTACCGTACAGATACGCAGTATTTT
.,TRBJ1-1,TRBD1,TRBV7-9,CASSLAGQGAEAFF,TGTGCCAGCAGCTTAGCGGGACAGGGGGCGGAAGCTTTCTTT
.,TRBJ2-1,TRBD2,TRBV7-9,CASSLVTSGSNEQFF,TGTGCCAGCAGCTTAGTGACTAGCGGTTCCAATGAGCAGTTCTTC
.,TRBJ2-1,.,TRBV3-1/TRBV3-2,CASSQVGGVDEQFF,TGTGCCAGCAGCCAAGTGGGAGGAGTCGATGAGCAGTTCTTC
.,TRBJ2-3,.,TRBV5-1,CASSHSQDTQYF,TGCGCCAGCAGCCACTCCCAAGATACGCAGTATTTT
.,TRBJ1-2,.,TRBV28,CASSPGGANYGYTF,TGTGCCAGCAGTCCAGGAGGAGCTAACTATGGCTACACCTTC
once,TRBJ1-1,TRBD1,TRBV5-1,CASSLAGTDMNTEAFF,TGCGCCAGCAGCTTGGCCGGGACAGACATGAACACTGAAGCTTTCTTT
.,TRBJ2-3,TRBD2,TRBV27,CASSLSISGRVNPTDTQYF,TGTGCCAGCAGTTTATCAATTAGCGGGAGGGTTAATCCCACAGATACGCAGTATTTT
.,TRBJ2-5,.,TRBV25-1,CASSPQETQYF,TGTGCCAGCAGTCCTCAAGAGACCCAGTACTTC
.,TRBJ1-2,.,TRBV4-1,CASSQDPGDYYGYTF,TGCGCCAGCAGCCAAGATCCAGGGGATTACTATGGCTACACCTTC
.,TRBJ2-7,.,TRBV9,CASSVGSGLSSYEQYF,TGTGCCAGCAGCGTAGGATCGGGACTTAGCTCCTACGAGCAGTACTTC
.,TRBJ2-1,TRBD2,TRBV27,CASSSSGGPYNEQFF,TGTGCCAGCAGTAGTAGCGGGGGACCCTACAATGAGCAGTTCTTC
.,TRBJ2-7,.,TRBV28,CASSSNLRQEQYF,TGTGCCAGCAGTTCCAACCTTAGACAGGAGCAGTACTTC
.,TRBJ1-1,.,TRBV19,CASSIDTGLVPEAFF,TGTGCCAGTAGTATTGATACAGGGCTTGTGCCTGAAGCTTTCTTT
.,TRBJ2-3,TRBD2,TRBV5-1,CASSLETSPTDTQYF,TGCGCCAGCAGCTTGGAGACTAGCCCCACAGATACGCAGTATTTT
.,TRBJ1-2,.,TRBV2,CASSVSSNYGYTF,TGTGCCAGCAGTGTTTCGAGTAACTATGGCTACACCTTC
.,TRBJ2-7,TRBD2,TRBV5-6,CASSLVGGGRSSYEQYF,TGTGCCAGCAGCTTGGTAGGCGGCGGGAGGTCCTCCTACGAGCAGTACTTC
.,TRBJ1-5,.,TRBV19,CASRPQGNQPQHF,TGTGCCAGTAGACCCCAGGGGAATCAGCCCCAGCATTTT